This entry lists 20 T cell receptor beta chains sequenced from one sample in a study of control samples from healthy donors and cancer patients (dated by TCRdb to the early 2020s). The library was produced with the immunoSEQ multiplex PCR assay. TCRdb carries this immuneACCESS record with in-frame sequences only. Its versions omit some clonotypes, under half of them owing to an unresolved V gene in the studies checked, with the rest unexplained. This sample gives about 85,000 clones in total; around nine tenths of them show up just once. Around 7.6% of the sample belongs to the ten largest clones. Sequencing was carried out using blood. Source of these receptors: a woman aged 55-69 years in good health.

The V and J genes are TRBV6-6 and TRBJ2-7; D may correspond to TRBD1 or TRBD2 (6 bases each). The CDR3 is 14 residues long. CDR1 is MNHNY, CDR2 SVGAGI, per germline (reference sequence). The V and J ends lost 2 bases and 6 bases respectively, with 14 bases between them. The CDR3 DNA reads as TGTGCCAGCAGTTACAGGGCCGAGGGGGGCGAGCAGTACTTC. As protein: CASSYRAEGGEQYF.

The chain combines TRBV5-6 with TRBJ1-2; 9 nucleotides agree with TRBD1. In germline, CDR1 is SGHDT, CDR2 YYEEEE. After removal of 5 bases from V and 5 bases from J, the junction contained 7 bases not matched to a gene. The CDR3 consists of 14 residues. CDR3 loop: CASRPGTGQYGYTF. CDR3 nucleotides: TGTGCCAGCAGACCCGGGACAGGGCAATATGGCTACACCTTC.

The rearrangement links TRBV2 to TRBJ2-7; D perhaps matches TRBD2 (7 bases). Germline loops: CDR1 SNHLY, CDR2 FYNNEI. Trimming stripped 5 bases from V and 6 bases from J, with 20 bases between. The CDR3 totals 15 residues. In nucleotides, the CDR3 is TGTGCCAGCAGTACCCGGACTCGCGGGGGCTCCGAGCAGTACTTC. This gives the protein CASSTRTRGGSEQYF.

The chain is built from TRBV2 and TRBJ2-3, with D possibly matching TRBD1 (5 bases). Trimming shortened V by 4 bases and J by 1 base, and 6 bases separated the two germline ends. This CDR3 comprises 13 residues. From germline, CDR1 is SNHLY and CDR2 FYNNEI. CDR3 region: CASSAQGTDTQYF. The CDR3 DNA is TGTGCCAGCAGTGCACAGGGCACAGATACGCAGTATTTT.

The chain has TRBV10-1 and TRBJ1-1; 7 positions match TRBD1. Germline CDR1 is WNHNN and CDR2 is SYGVQD (reference sequence). Trimming took 5 bases from V and 5 from J; bases not matched to a gene: 5. The CDR3 runs to 13 residues. CDR3 loop: CASSKTGYTEAFF. CDR3 nucleotide sequence: TGCGCCAGCAGTAAGACAGGGTATACTGAAGCTTTCTTT.

This clone appeared once. The gene calls are TRBV7-8 and TRBJ1-2, with D hard to call. CDR3 length: 14 residues. Germline V gene lookup returns CDR1 SGHVS and CDR2 FQNEAQ. Trimming removed 2 bases at V and 3 bases at J, with 10 bases between. CDR3 bases: TGTGCCAGCAGCTTAAGGGCCAGTGACTATGGCTACACCTTC. Translating gives CASSLRASDYGYTF.

The chain is built from TRBV27 and TRBJ2-7, with D unclear. Looked up from germline, CDR1 is MNHEY and CDR2 is SMNVEV (reference sequence). Trimming removed 3 bases from V and 2 bases from J, with 8 bases in between. The CDR3 loop spans 13 amino acids. CDR3 amino acids: CASSFQLAYEQYF. DNA of the CDR3: TGTGCCAGCAGTTTCCAACTTGCCTACGAGCAGTACTTC.

V and J are TRBV27 and TRBJ2-1, with 12 positions matching TRBD2. Trimming cost V 5 bases and J 9 bases; bases outside gene matches: 5. Germline V gene sequence: CDR1 MNHEY, CDR2 SMNVEV (reference sequence). CDR3 length equals 14 residues. The CDR3 DNA follows: TGTGCCAGCAGTCTCAGACTAGCGGGAGCTGAGCAGTTCTTC. This gives the protein CASSLRLAGAEQFF.

The table lists this clone with a count of one. The chain recombines TRBV5-6 with TRBJ1-5; maybe TRBD1 (6 bases). Trimming removed 4 bases at V and 6 bases at J, with 17 bases between. The CDR3 extends over 15 amino acids. Germline V gives CDR1 SGHDT, CDR2 YYEEEE. The CDR3 loop is CASSPRGGRGQPQHF. Here the CDR3 DNA reads TGTGCCAGCAGCCCCCGTGGGGGCCGGGGTCAGCCCCAGCATTTT.

The rearrangement joins TRBV28 to TRBJ1-2, with D uncertain. V was shortened by 5 bases and J by 7 bases, with 14 bases between the two germline ends. Germline V gene sequence: CDR1 MDHEN, CDR2 SYDVKM. The CDR3 sequence is 13 residues long. CDR3 region: CASSPLGKGGYTF. DNA of the CDR3: TGTGCCAGCAGTCCCCTGGGGAAAGGTGGCTACACCTTC.

This chain uses TRBV3-1 (or the pseudogene TRBV3-2) with TRBJ1-2, with TRBD1 matching over 7 bases. V lost 4 bases, J lost 6 bases, and 5 bases stayed unmatched. Germline lookup yields CDR1 LGHDT and CDR2 YNNKEL (reference sequence). The CDR3 loop spans 13 amino acids. The CDR3 nucleotides read TGTGCCAGCAGCCGGACAGGAGGAAATGGCTACACCTTC. Residues: CASSRTGGNGYTF.

The chain couples TRBV4-1 to TRBJ2-5; D not certain. Deletions cut 0 bases from V and 5 bases from J, with 13 bases between. Germline lookup yields CDR1 MGHRA and CDR2 YSYEKL. The CDR3 sequence is 15 residues long. DNA of the CDR3: TGCGCCAGCAGCCAAGATAATCCGGGTCCGGAGACCCAGTACTTC. This translates into CASSQDNPGPETQYF.

V usage is TRBV19 and J usage is TRBJ1-1; 8 nucleotides line up with TRBD1. The V gene end was trimmed by 1 base and the J gene end by 3 bases; junction bases not matched to a gene: 4. This CDR3 spans 15 amino acids. The germline CDR1 and CDR2 sequences are LNHDA and SQIVND (reference sequence). CDR3 amino acids: CASSIGSGGHTEAFF. The CDR3 DNA reads TGTGCCAGTAGTATAGGATCAGGGGGCCACACTGAAGCTTTCTTT.

CDR3 sequence (DNA): TGTGCCAGCAGCCAAGATATGGGCAGTTCCTACGAGCAGTACTTC. It translates to CASSQDMGSSYEQYF. The chain joins TRBV4-2 to TRBJ2-7, with unresolved D. V lost 0 bases and J 1 base, leaving 10 bases between the germline ends. Germline V gene data show CDR1 as LGHNA and CDR2 as YNFKEQ. The CDR3 covers 15 residues.

This chain uses TRBV5-6 with TRBJ1-3; D not certain. V lost 4 bases, J lost 3 bases, and 17 bases lay in between. Germline assignment: CDR1 SGHDT and CDR2 YYEEEE. The CDR3 is 16 amino acids. CDR3 bases: TGTGCCAGCAGCCCTGGGATGGAGGTAATTGGAAACACCATATATTTT. Its translation: CASSPGMEVIGNTIYF.

This clone has only one observation. The chain couples TRBV7-6 to TRBJ1-4; D not resolved. There are 12 residues in the CDR3. CDR1 is SGHVS and CDR2 is FNYEAQ in the germline V gene. Deletions cut 4 bases from V and 8 bases from J, with 8 bases between. This chain's CDR3 is CASSSEPEKLFF. The CDR3 DNA reads TGTGCCAGCAGCTCCGAGCCGGAAAAACTGTTTTTT.

The chain employs TRBV5-1 and TRBJ1-1; D is perhaps TRBD1 (5 bases). V gave up 4 bases and J gave up 1 base, with 14 bases separating them. Germline lookup yields CDR1 SGHRS and CDR2 YFSETQ. This CDR3 spans 15 amino acids. The CDR3 loop reads CASSAGHGANTEAFF. Written as DNA, the CDR3 is TGCGCCAGCAGCGCTGGCCACGGGGCGAACACTGAAGCTTTCTTT.

The V and J genes are TRBV5-1 and TRBJ2-2; the D gene is possibly TRBD1 (8 bases). The CDR3 is made up of 16 amino acids. V dropped 3 bases and J dropped 6 bases, with 18 bases sitting between them. Germline V gene data show CDR1 as SGHRS and CDR2 as YFSETQ. CDR3 in amino acids: CASSSNRGGFAGELFF. The DNA for the CDR3 is TGCGCCAGCAGCTCAAACAGGGGGGGATTTGCCGGGGAGCTGTTTTTT.

The chain carries TRBV5-1 and TRBJ2-5; D gene uncertain. Germline V gives CDR1 SGHRS, CDR2 YFSETQ. The CDR3 length is 12 residues. Trimming pared 2 bases from V and 5 bases from J, leaving 7 bases between. The CDR3 nucleotides are TGCGCCAGCAGCTTCGGCTCCGAGACCCAGTACTTC. It yields the protein CASSFGSETQYF.

With regard to this clone: One end of the junction is discordant with germline, which a read error may explain. This chain connects TRBV4-1 to TRBJ2-1, with 7 nucleotides matching TRBD2. CDR3 size: 13 residues. Germline CDR1 is MGHRA and CDR2 is YSYEKL. CDR3 region: CASSQPLRLAPVF. CDR3 nucleotides: TGCGCCAGCAGCCAACCACTAAGACTAGCCCCAGTCTTC.